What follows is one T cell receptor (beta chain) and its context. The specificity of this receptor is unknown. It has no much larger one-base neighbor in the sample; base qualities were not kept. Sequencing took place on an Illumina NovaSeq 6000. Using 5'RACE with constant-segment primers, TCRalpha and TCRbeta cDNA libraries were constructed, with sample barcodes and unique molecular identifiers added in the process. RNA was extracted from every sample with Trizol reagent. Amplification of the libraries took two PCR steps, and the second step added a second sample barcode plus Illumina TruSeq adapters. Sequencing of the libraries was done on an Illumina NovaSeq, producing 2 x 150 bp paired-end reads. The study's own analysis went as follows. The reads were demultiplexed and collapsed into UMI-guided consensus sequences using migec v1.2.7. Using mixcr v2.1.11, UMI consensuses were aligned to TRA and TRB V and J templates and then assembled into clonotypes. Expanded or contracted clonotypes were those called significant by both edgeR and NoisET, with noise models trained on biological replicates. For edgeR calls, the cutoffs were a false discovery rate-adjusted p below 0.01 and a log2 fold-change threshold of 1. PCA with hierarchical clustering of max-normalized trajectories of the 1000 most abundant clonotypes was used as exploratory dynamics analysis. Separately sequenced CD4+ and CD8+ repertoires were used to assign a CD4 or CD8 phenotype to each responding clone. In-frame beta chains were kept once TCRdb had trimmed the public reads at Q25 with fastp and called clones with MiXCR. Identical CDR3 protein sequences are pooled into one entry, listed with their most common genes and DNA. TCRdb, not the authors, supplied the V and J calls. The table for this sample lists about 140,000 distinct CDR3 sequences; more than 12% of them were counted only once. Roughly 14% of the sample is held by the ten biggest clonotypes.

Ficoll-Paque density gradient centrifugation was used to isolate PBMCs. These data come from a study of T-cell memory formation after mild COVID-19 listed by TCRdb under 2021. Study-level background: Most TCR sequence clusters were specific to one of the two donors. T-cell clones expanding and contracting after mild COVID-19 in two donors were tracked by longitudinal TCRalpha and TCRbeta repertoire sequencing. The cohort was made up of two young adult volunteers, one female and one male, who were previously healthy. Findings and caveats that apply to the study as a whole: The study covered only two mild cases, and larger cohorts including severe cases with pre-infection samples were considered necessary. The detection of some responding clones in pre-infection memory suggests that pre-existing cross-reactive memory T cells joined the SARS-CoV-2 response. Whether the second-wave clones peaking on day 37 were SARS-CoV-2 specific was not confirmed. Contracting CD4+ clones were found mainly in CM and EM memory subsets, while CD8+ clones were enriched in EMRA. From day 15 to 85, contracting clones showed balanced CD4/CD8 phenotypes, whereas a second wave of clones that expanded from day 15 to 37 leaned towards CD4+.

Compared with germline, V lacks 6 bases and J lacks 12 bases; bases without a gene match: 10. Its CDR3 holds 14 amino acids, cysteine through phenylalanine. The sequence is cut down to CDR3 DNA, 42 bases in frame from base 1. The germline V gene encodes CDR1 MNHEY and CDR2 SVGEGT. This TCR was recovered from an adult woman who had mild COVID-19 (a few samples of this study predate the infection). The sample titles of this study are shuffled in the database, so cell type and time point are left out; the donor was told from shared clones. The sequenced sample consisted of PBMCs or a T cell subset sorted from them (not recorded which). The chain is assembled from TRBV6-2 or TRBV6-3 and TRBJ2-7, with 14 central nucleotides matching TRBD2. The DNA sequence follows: TGTGCCAGCAGCTCGACCGGGACTAGCGGGAGTGCGTACTTC. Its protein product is CASSSTGTSGSAYF.